A single count supports the clone carrying this T cell receptor (beta chain). Trimming cost V 2 bases and J 7 bases; bases outside gene matches: 22. CDR1 is MNHEY and CDR2 is SVGEGT in the germline V gene. This CDR3 spans 19 amino acids. Clones were read by immunoSEQ multiplex PCR, and TCRdb kept only the in-frame ones, dropping some. This sample has 200,000 to 250,000 clones, with roughly 90% found just once. The data were taken from a study of blood T cell repertoires in COVID-19. Sequenced sample: peripheral blood. The rearrangement joins TRBV6-2 or TRBV6-3 to TRBJ1-1; 7 nucleotides agree with TRBD1. The receptor was isolated from a woman between 35 and 50 years old with acute or convalescent COVID-19. CDR3 nucleotide sequence: TGTGCCAGCAGTTACCGAGTAGGGGGCGCGAACGGCCCTCTTTATGAAGCTTTCTTT. Protein: CASSYRVGGANGPLYEAFF.